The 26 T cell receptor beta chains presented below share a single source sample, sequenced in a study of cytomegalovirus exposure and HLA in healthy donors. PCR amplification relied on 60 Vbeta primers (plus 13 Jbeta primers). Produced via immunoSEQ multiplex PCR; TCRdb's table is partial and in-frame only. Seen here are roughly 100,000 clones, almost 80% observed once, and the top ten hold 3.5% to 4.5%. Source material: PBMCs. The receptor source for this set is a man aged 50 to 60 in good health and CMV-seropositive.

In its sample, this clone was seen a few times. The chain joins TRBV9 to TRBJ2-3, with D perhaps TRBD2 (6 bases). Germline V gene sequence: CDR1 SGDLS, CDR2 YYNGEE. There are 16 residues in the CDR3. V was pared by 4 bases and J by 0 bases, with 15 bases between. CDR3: CASSSLGGWSTDTQYF. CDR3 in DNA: TGTGCCAGCAGCTCCCTCGGGGGTTGGAGCACAGATACGCAGTATTTT.

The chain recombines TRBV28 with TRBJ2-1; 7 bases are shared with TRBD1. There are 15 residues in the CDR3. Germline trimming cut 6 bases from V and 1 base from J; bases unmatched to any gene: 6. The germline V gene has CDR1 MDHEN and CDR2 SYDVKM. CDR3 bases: TGTGCCAGCAGGAACAGGGGAAGTTCCTACAATGAGCAGTTCTTC. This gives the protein CASRNRGSSYNEQFF.

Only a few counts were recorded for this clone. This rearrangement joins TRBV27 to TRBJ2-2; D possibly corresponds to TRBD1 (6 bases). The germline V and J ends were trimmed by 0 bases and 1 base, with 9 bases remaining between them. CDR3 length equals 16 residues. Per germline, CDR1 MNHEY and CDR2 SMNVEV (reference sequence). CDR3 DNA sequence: TGTGCCAGCAGTTTATCGAACAGGGTGAACACCGGGGAGCTGTTTTTT. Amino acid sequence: CASSLSNRVNTGELFF.

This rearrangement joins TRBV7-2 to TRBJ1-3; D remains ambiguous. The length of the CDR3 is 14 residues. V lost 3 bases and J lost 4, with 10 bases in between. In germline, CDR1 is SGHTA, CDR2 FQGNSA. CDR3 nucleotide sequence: TGTGCCAGCAGCTTTATTAACAGCGGAAACACCATATATTTT. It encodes CASSFINSGNTIYF.

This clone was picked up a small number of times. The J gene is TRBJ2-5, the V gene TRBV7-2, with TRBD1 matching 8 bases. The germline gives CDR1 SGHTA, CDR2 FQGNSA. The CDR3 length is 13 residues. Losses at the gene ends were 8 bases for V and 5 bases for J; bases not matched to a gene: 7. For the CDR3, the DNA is TGTGCCAGCGGCGCAGGGGGCACGGAGACCCAGTACTTC. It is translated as CASGAGGTETQYF.

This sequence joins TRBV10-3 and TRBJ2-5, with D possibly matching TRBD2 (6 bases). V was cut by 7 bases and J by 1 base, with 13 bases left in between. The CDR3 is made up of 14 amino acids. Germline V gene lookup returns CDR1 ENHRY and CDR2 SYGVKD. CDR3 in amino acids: CAITEGNSQETQYF. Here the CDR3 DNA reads TGTGCCATCACGGAGGGGAACAGCCAAGAGACCCAGTACTTC.

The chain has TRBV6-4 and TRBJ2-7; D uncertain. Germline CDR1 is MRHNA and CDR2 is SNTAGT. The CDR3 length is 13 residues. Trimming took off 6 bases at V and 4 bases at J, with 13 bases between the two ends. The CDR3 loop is CASRRERKYEQYF. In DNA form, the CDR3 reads TGTGCCAGCAGGAGAGAGAGAAAATACGAGCAGTACTTC.

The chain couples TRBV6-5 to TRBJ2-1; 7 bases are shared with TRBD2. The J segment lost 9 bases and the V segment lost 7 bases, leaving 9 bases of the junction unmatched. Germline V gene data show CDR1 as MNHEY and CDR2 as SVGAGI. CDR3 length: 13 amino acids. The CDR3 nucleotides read TGTGCCAGCAACGAATGGGGGGGAGGTGAGCAGTTCTTC. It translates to CASNEWGGGEQFF.

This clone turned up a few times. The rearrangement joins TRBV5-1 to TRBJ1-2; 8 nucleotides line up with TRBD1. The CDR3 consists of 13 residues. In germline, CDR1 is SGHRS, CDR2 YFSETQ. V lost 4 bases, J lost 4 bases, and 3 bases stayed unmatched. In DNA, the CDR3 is TGCGCCAGCAGCACGGACAGGGCCTATGGCTACACCTTC. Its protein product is CASSTDRAYGYTF.

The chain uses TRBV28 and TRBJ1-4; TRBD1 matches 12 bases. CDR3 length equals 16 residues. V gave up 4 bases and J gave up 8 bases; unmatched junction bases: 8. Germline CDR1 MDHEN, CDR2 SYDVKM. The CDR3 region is CASSSGQGALREKLFF. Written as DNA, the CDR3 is TGTGCCAGCAGTTCGGGACAGGGGGCGCTGAGAGAAAAACTGTTTTTT.

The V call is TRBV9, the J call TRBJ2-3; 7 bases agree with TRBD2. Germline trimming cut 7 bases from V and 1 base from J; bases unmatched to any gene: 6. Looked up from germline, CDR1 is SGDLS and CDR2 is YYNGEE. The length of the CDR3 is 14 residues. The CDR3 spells CASGGGLRTDTQYF. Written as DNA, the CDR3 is TGTGCCAGCGGCGGGGGACTTCGCACAGATACGCAGTATTTT. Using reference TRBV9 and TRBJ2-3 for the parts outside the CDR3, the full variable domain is DSGVTQTPKHLITATGQRVTLRCSPRSGDLSVYWYQQSLDQGLQFLIQYYNGEERAKGNILERFSAQQFPDLHSELNLSSLELGDSALYFCASGGGLRTDTQYFGPGTRLTVL.

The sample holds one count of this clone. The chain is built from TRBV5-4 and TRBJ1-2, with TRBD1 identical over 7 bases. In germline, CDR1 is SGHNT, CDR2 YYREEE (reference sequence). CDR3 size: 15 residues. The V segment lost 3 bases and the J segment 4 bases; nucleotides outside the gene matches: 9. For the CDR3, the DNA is TGTGCCAGCAGCTCTCCGAGGGGGCAACCCTATGGCTACACCTTC. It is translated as CASSSPRGQPYGYTF.

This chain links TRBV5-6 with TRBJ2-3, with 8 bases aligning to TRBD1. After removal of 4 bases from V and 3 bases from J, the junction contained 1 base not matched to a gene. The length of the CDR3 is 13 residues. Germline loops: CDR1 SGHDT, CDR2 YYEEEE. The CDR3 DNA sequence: TGTGCCAGCAGCGGGGACAGGACAGATACGCAGTATTTT. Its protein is CASSGDRTDTQYF.

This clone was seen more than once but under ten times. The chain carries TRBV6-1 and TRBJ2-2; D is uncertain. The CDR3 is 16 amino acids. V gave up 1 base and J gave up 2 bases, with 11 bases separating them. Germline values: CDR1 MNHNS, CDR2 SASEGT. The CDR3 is CASSEDNSPNTGELFF. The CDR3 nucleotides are TGTGCCAGCAGTGAAGATAACAGTCCAAACACCGGGGAGCTGTTTTTT.

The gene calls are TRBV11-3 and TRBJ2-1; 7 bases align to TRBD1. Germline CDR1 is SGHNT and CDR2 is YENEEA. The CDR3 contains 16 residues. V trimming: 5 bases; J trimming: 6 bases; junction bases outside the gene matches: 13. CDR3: CASSPRQGRLSNEQFF. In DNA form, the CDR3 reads TGTGCCAGCAGCCCAAGACAGGGACGGCTTTCCAATGAGCAGTTCTTC.

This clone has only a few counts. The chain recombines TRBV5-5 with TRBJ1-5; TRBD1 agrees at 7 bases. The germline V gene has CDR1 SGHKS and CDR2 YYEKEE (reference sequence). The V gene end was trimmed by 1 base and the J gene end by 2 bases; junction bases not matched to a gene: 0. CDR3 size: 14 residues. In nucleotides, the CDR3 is TGTGCCAGCAGCTTGCAGGGGGGCAATCAGCCCCAGCATTTT. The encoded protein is CASSLQGGNQPQHF.

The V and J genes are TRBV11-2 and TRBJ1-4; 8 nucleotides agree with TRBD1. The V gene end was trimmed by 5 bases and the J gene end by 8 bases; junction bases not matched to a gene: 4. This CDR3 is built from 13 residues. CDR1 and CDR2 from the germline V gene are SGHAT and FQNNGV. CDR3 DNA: TGTGCCAGCAGCCCGGGACAGGAAGAAAAACTGTTTTTT. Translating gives CASSPGQEEKLFF. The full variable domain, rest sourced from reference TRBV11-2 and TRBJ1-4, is EAGVAQSPRYKIIEKRQSVAFWCNPISGHATLYWYQQILGQGPKLLIQFQNNGVVDDSQLPKDRFSAERLKGVDSTLKIQPAKLEDSAVYLCASSPGQEEKLFFGSGTQLSVL.

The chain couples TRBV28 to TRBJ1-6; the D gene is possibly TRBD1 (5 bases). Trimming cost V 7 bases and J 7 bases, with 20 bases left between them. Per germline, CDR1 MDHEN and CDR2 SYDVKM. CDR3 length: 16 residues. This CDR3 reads CASTILGGTENSPLHF. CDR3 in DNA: TGTGCCAGCACCATACTCGGGGGGACGGAGAATTCACCCCTCCACTTT.

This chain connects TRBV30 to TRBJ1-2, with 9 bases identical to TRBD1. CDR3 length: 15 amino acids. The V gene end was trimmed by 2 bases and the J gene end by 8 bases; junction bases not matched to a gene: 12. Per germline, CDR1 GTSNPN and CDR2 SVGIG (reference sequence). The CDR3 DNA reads TGTGCCTGGAGTTCCACTCGGACAGGGGTAGGCGGCTACACCTTC. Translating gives CAWSSTRTGVGGYTF.

CDR3 sequence (DNA): TGTGCCAGCAGCTTAGAACTAAGCAACGAGCAGTTCTTC. It translates to CASSLELSNEQFF. The chain joins TRBV7-9 to TRBJ2-1, with D uncertain. The germline V and J ends were trimmed by 1 base and 10 bases, with 11 bases remaining between them. Germline CDR1 reads SEHNR; CDR2 reads FQNEAQ (reference sequence). This CDR3 contains 13 residues.

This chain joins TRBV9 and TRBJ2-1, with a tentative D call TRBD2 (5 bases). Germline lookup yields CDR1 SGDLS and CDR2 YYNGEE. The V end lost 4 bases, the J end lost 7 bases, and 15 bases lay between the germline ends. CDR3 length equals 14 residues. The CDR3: CASSPRLGGNEQFF. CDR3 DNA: TGTGCCAGCAGCCCCCGGTTGGGCGGGAATGAGCAGTTCTTC.

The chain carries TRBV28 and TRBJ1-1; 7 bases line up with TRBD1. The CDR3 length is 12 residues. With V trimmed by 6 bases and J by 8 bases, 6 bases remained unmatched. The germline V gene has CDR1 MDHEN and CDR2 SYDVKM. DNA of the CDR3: TGTGCCAGCAGAACACCGGGACAGGAAGCTTTCTTT. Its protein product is CASRTPGQEAFF.

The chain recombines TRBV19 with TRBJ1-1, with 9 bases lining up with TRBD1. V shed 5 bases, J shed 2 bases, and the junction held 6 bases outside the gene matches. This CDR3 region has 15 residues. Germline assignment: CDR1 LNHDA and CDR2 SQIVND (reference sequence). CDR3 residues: CASSVGTGLNTEAFF. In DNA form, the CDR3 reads TGTGCCAGTAGTGTCGGGACAGGGTTAAACACTGAAGCTTTCTTT.

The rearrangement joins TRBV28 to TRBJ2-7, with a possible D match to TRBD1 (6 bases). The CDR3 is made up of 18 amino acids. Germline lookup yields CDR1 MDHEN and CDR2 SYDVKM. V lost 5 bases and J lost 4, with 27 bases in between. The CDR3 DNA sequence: TGTGCCAGCAGTCCCCTTCAACAAGACAGGCTCGGATATTACGAGCAGTACTTC. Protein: CASSPLQQDRLGYYEQYF.

CDR3 nucleotides: TGTGCCAGCAGTTCCCAGGGGGCGGAGAACACCGGGGAGCTGTTTTTT. Its translation: CASSSQGAENTGELFF. The V call is TRBV28, the J call TRBJ2-2, with 8 nucleotides matching TRBD1. Germline values: CDR1 MDHEN, CDR2 SYDVKM. The CDR3 is made up of 16 amino acids. J lost 1 base, V lost 4 bases, and 5 bases had no gene match.

The CDR3 loop reads CASSWAGSDEQYF. The CDR3 bases are TGTGCCAGCAGTTGGGCTGGGTCCGACGAGCAGTACTTC. The chain couples TRBV27 to TRBJ2-7, with D unclear. Germline V gene lookup returns CDR1 MNHEY and CDR2 SMNVEV (reference sequence). The CDR3 consists of 13 residues. V was shortened by 4 bases and J by 5 bases, with 12 bases between the two germline ends.